This T cell receptor (beta chain) derives from a study of Ad26.COV2.S vaccination and SARS-CoV-2 variants. This clone was seen only a few times. Data came from immunoSEQ multiplex PCR; TCRdb stores just in-frame clones and leaves some out. The table shows 240,000 or so clones, with around nine tenths occurring only once. Regarding treatment: over 15 received Ad26.COV2.S at low or high dose, single or two shots; several received placebo; per-sample allocation not given. Sampling took place 63 days after the first vaccine or placebo injection. Cohort 1b enrolled adults aged 18-55 years in Boston. Germline lookup yields CDR1 LGHNA and CDR2 YSLEER. V gave up 0 bases and J gave up 3 bases, with 6 bases separating them. This CDR3 is built from 14 residues.

The origin of this receptor is a person aged 18-60 years who received the Ad26.COV2.S COVID-19 vaccine or a placebo. The sequencing here drew on peripheral blood, taken in a trial of Ad26.COV2.S vaccine versus placebo. The chain combines TRBV4-3 with TRBJ1-3; D is ambiguous. Here the CDR3 reads CASSQDVGGNTIYF. The DNA for the CDR3 is TGCGCCAGCAGCCAAGATGTGGGTGGAAACACCATATATTTT.